These 26 T cell receptor beta chains came from one sample sequenced in a study of PD-1 blockade in classical Hodgkin lymphoma. Sequencing was performed with immunoSEQ multiplex PCR; in TCRdb, only in-frame clones are kept and a portion is missing. The sample contains about 85,000 clones, around 90% of which appear only once. All the patients suffered relapse after autologous stem cell transplantation, and brentuximab vedotin exposure differed. The sequencing here drew on peripheral blood mononuclear cells (PBMCs), taken before the second cycle of nivolumab. The origin of the receptors is a human donor with classical Hodgkin lymphoma.

This clone was seen only once. The chain links TRBV7-3 to TRBJ2-1; 9 bases match TRBD2. The CDR3 covers 14 residues. With 6 bases clipped from V and 9 bases from J, the junction kept 9 bases outside the gene matches. Germline lookup yields CDR1 SGHTA and CDR2 FQGTGA. CDR3 coding DNA: TGTGCCAGCAGAGCGGCGGGAGGGCCCAGTGAGCAGTTCTTC. Translated, it gives CASRAAGGPSEQFF.

This chain connects TRBV5-1 to TRBJ2-3; 13 nucleotides agree with TRBD2. Germline loops: CDR1 SGHRS, CDR2 YFSETQ. Trimming at V came to 4 bases and at J to 0 bases, leaving 5 bases not matched to a gene. The CDR3 contains 17 residues. CDR3 residues: CASSLLAGGSSTDTQYF. The CDR3 DNA sequence: TGCGCCAGCAGCCTACTAGCGGGAGGGTCTAGCACAGATACGCAGTATTTT.

The J gene is TRBJ2-1, the V gene TRBV5-8, with 8 bases fitting TRBD1. V shed 4 bases and J 3 bases; nucleotides not matched to a gene: 6. The germline CDR1 and CDR2 sequences are SGHTS and YDEGEE. CDR3 size: 15 residues. The CDR3 bases are TGTGCCAGCAGCGTGACAGGGGTATTCTACAATGAGCAGTTCTTC. Protein product: CASSVTGVFYNEQFF.

The chain combines TRBV6-1 with TRBJ2-3; D unclear. The length of the CDR3 is 11 residues. Looked up from germline, CDR1 is MNHNS and CDR2 is SASEGT. Trimming cost V 7 bases and J 4 bases, with 6 bases left between them. CDR3 loop: CASKRSDTQYF. CDR3 DNA: TGTGCCAGCAAAAGGTCAGATACGCAGTATTTT.

The J gene is TRBJ2-1, the V gene TRBV6-5, with D tentatively TRBD1 or TRBD2 (5 bases each). Trimming cost V 6 bases and J 1 base, with 13 bases left between them. CDR3 length equals 15 residues. Germline assignment: CDR1 MNHEY and CDR2 SVGAGI. The CDR3 bases are TGTGCCAGCAGACCCGGGGCGGTATCCTACAATGAGCAGTTCTTC. Amino acids: CASRPGAVSYNEQFF.

The J gene is TRBJ2-1, the V gene TRBV5-1, with TRBD1 identical over 8 bases. Per germline, CDR1 SGHRS and CDR2 YFSETQ. The CDR3 sequence is 16 residues long. V was clipped by 4 bases and J by 6 bases; unmatched bases: 12. The CDR3 sequence: CASSPGTGLIGNEQFF. CDR3 in DNA: TGCGCCAGCAGCCCCGGGACAGGACTCATCGGCAATGAGCAGTTCTTC.

DNA of the CDR3: TGTGCCAGCAGTTATGGATGGGTGAATATCTCGAACCCCTGCTACGAGCAGTACTTC. Its translation is CASSYGWVNISNPCYEQYF. This chain links TRBV6-9 with TRBJ2-7, with D unclear. CDR3 size: 19 residues. Germline V gives CDR1 MNHGY, CDR2 SVAAGI. Trimming took 2 bases from V and 3 from J, leaving 26 bases between them.

This clone was counted once. The V gene is TRBV7-3, the J gene TRBJ2-6; D not certain. Between the trimmed V and J ends, which lost 2 bases and 2 bases, there was a span of 7 bases. The CDR3 length is 15 residues. The germline CDR1 and CDR2 sequences are SGHTA and FQGTGA. The CDR3 protein is CASSLGVPGANVLTF. In nucleotides, the CDR3 is TGTGCCAGCAGCTTAGGCGTCCCTGGGGCCAACGTCCTGACTTTC.

The chain uses TRBV9 and TRBJ1-1; maybe TRBD1 (6 bases). This CDR3 has 17 amino acids. The V end was cut by 1 base, the J end by 0 bases, with 16 bases between. The germline gives CDR1 SGDLS, CDR2 YYNGEE. The CDR3 nucleotides are TGTGCCAGCAGCGTATCTATCGAACAGGGCTTGAACACTGAAGCTTTCTTT. It yields the protein CASSVSIEQGLNTEAFF.

This chain uses TRBV29-1 with TRBJ2-3; 8 nucleotides align to TRBD1. CDR1 and CDR2 (germline): SQVTM, ANQGSEA. CDR3 length: 15 residues. J was trimmed by 4 bases and V by 3 bases; bases with no gene match: 9. In DNA form, the CDR3 reads TGCAGCGTTGATGGGTTTGACAGGGGAGCAGATACGCAGTATTTT. Its protein is CSVDGFDRGADTQYF.

This sequence joins TRBV4-2 and TRBJ2-7, with 9 bases lining up with TRBD1. Germline loops: CDR1 LGHNA, CDR2 YNFKEQ. The CDR3 sequence is 15 residues long. J gave up 3 bases and V 0 bases, and 3 bases lay outside the gene matches. This CDR3 is CASSQDAGQGYEQYF. The CDR3 DNA reads TGTGCCAGCAGCCAAGATGCGGGACAGGGCTACGAGCAGTACTTC.

V is TRBV28 and J is TRBJ2-7; the D gene is possibly TRBD1 (5 bases). With 5 bases removed from V and 0 bases from J, the gap between germline ends came to 17 bases. Germline V gene data show CDR1 as MDHEN and CDR2 as SYDVKM. CDR3 length: 16 amino acids. CDR3 bases: TGTGCCAGCAGTCCTACAGGAGCCGGAGACTCCTACGAGCAGTACTTC. It codes for CASSPTGAGDSYEQYF.

The rearrangement joins TRBV28 to TRBJ2-7; TRBD1 aligns across 10 bases. CDR1 is MDHEN, CDR2 SYDVKM, per germline. Trimming cost V 6 bases and J 2 bases; bases outside gene matches: 4. The CDR3 consists of 14 residues. CDR3 DNA: TGTGCCAGCAGGCCTGACAGGGGGCCCTACGAGCAGTACTTC. Protein sequence: CASRPDRGPYEQYF.

The rearrangement uses TRBV28 and TRBJ2-7; 10 nucleotides align to TRBD1. Germline trimming cut 6 bases from V and 2 bases from J; bases unmatched to any gene: 4. Germline assignment: CDR1 MDHEN and CDR2 SYDVKM. The CDR3 spans 14 residues. The CDR3 nucleotides are TGTGCCAGCAGCGACAGGGGGCGTCCCTACGAGCAGTACTTC. Residues: CASSDRGRPYEQYF.

J is TRBJ2-7 and V is TRBV19, with a weak D call TRBD1 (6 bases). Germline values: CDR1 LNHDA, CDR2 SQIVND (reference sequence). The CDR3 is 14 residues long. V lost 2 bases, J lost 2 bases, and 10 bases lay in between. DNA for the CDR3: TGTGCCAGTAGTATACAGGGGTCCCCCTACGAGCAGTACTTC. Its translation is CASSIQGSPYEQYF.

V and J are TRBV29-1 and TRBJ2-1, with 11 bases identical to TRBD2. The ends lost 2 bases at V and 10 bases at J; junction bases unmatched: 7. The CDR3 is 14 residues long. The germline gives CDR1 SQVTM, CDR2 ANQGSEA. The DNA for the CDR3 is TGCAGCGTTGAAACTAGCGGGAGACTAAGGGAGCAGTTCTTC. The encoded protein is CSVETSGRLREQFF.

V gene TRBV9 combines with J gene TRBJ2-4; D is possibly TRBD1 (5 bases). Germline CDR1 and CDR2: SGDLS and YYNGEE. V lost 0 bases and J lost 8, with 12 bases in between. CDR3 length: 14 residues. The CDR3 DNA reads TGTGCCAGCAGCGTAGCTTCCAGGGCGGACATTCAGTACTTC. It yields the protein CASSVASRADIQYF.

This clone came up once. The chain recombines TRBV5-4 with TRBJ2-7; D unclear. CDR1 is SGHNT, CDR2 YYREEE, per germline (reference sequence). V lost 0 bases to trimming and J lost 5 bases, with 18 bases between them. This CDR3 has 16 amino acids. The CDR3 DNA follows: TGTGCCAGCAGCTTGGTAGGGCGCCCAAAAAATCACGAGCAGTACTTC. This encodes CASSLVGRPKNHEQYF.

The chain is built from TRBV25-1 and TRBJ2-1; 13 bases line up with TRBD2. J lost 5 bases, V lost 4 bases, and 2 bases had no gene match. Germline V CDR1 and CDR2: MGHDK, SYGVNS. The CDR3 sequence is 15 residues long. The DNA of the CDR3 is TGTGCCAGCAGTGGGGGACTAGCGGGAAACAATGAGCAGTTCTTC. Its translation is CASSGGLAGNNEQFF. The complete variable domain, with remaining parts taken from reference TRBV25-1 and TRBJ2-1, reads EADIYQTPRYLVIGTGKKITLECSQTMGHDKMYWYQQDPGMELHLIHYSYGVNSTEKGDLSSESTVSRIRTEHFPLTLESARPSHTSQYLCASSGGLAGNNEQFFGPGTRLTVL.

V and J are TRBV5-1 and TRBJ1-2; 9 positions match TRBD1. Germline V CDR1 and CDR2: SGHRS, YFSETQ. This CDR3 comprises 15 residues. V lost 2 bases to trimming and J lost 1 base; unmatched junction nucleotides: 3. DNA of the CDR3: TGCGCCAGCAGCTTCGGGACAGGGCTTAACTATGGCTACACCTTC. It translates to CASSFGTGLNYGYTF. The variable domain in full, with the rest retrieved from reference TRBV5-1 and TRBJ1-2, is KAGVTQTPRYLIKTRGQQVTLSCSPISGHRSVSWYQQTPGQGLQFLFEYFSETQRNKGNFPGRFSGRQFSNSRSEMNVSTLELGDSALYLCASSFGTGLNYGYTFGSGTRLTVV.

The rearrangement uses TRBV6-6 and TRBJ2-7; D remains unclear. The V end lost 0 bases, the J end lost 0 bases, and 9 bases lay between the germline ends. This CDR3 region has 15 residues. Per germline, CDR1 MNHNY and CDR2 SVGAGI (reference sequence). The CDR3 coding sequence is TGTGCCAGCAGTTACTCGGGTATCAGCTCCTACGAGCAGTACTTC. Encoded protein: CASSYSGISSYEQYF.

The CDR3 DNA follows: TGTGCCAGCTCACCATACGGAGGGGCGGCATATGGCTACACCTTC. Translating it yields CASSPYGGAAYGYTF. This chain links TRBV18 with TRBJ1-2, with a tentative D call TRBD1 (5 bases). There are 15 residues in the CDR3. The V gene's germline CDR1 is KGHSH and CDR2 LQKENI. Trimming left V 2 bases short and J 5 bases short, with 15 bases between.

The count of this clone is one. The rearrangement links TRBV27 to TRBJ2-1, with 7 bases identical to TRBD1. V dropped 4 bases and J dropped 2; count of bases not matched to a gene: 20. The V gene's germline CDR1 is MNHEY and CDR2 SMNVEV (reference sequence). The CDR3 spans 20 residues. CDR3 loop: CASSYRDYRDSEGTYNEQFF. The DNA of the CDR3 is TGTGCCAGCAGTTATAGGGATTACCGGGACAGCGAGGGGACCTACAATGAGCAGTTCTTC.

CDR3 in DNA: TGTGCCAGCAGTATGGGAACCCGCGGCTACGAAAAACTGTTTTTT. Translating it yields CASSMGTRGYEKLFF. This chain uses TRBV28 with TRBJ1-4; D not resolved. The CDR3 contains 15 residues. Trimming removed 5 bases from V and 8 bases from J, with 18 bases in between. CDR1 and CDR2 (germline): MDHEN, SYDVKM.

This clone was detected only once. The V call is TRBV28, the J call TRBJ2-7; tentative D call: TRBD1 (6 bases). From germline, CDR1 is MDHEN and CDR2 SYDVKM. Trimming cost V 7 bases and J 0 bases, with 28 bases left between them. This CDR3 spans 19 amino acids. CDR3 DNA: TGTGCCAGCAAATCGACAGGTACCCTAGGGCTTCGAAGCTCCTACGAGCAGTACTTC. Amino acid sequence: CASKSTGTLGLRSSYEQYF.

The chain links TRBV6-6 to TRBJ2-6, with a possible D match to TRBD2 (6 bases). CDR1 is MNHNY, CDR2 SVGAGI, per germline (reference sequence). The CDR3 is 14 residues long. The germline V and J ends were trimmed by 0 bases and 10 bases, with 10 bases remaining between them. CDR3: CASSYSGGINVLTF. The CDR3 DNA reads TGTGCCAGCAGTTACTCGGGGGGAATAAACGTCCTGACTTTC.